One and the same sample provided the 19 T cell receptor beta chains below, sequenced in a study of blood T cell repertoires in COVID-19. The method was immunoSEQ multiplex PCR; TCRdb's version includes in-frame clones alone and lacks a portion of them. The table includes some 320,000 clones, 89% detected once. The specimen sequenced was PBMCs or T cells enriched from blood (not recorded which). Source of these receptors: a man aged 55-75 years who had recovered from COVID-19.

The rearrangement uses TRBV5-1 and TRBJ2-5; 8 nucleotides line up with TRBD2. This CDR3 spans 15 amino acids. V was clipped by 2 bases and J by 4 bases; unmatched bases: 7. Germline V gene lookup returns CDR1 SGHRS and CDR2 YFSETQ. In DNA, the CDR3 is TGCGCCAGCAGCTTACTAGCGGAAGGGGTAGAGACCCAGTACTTC. This sequence encodes CASSLLAEGVETQYF.

The chain carries TRBV5-1 and TRBJ2-7, with D possibly matching TRBD1 (6 bases). The CDR3 runs to 12 residues. Trimming removed 1 base from V and 6 bases from J, with 8 bases in between. Germline V CDR1 and CDR2: SGHRS, YFSETQ. The CDR3 DNA reads TGCGCCAGCAGCTTGACAGGGACCGAGCAGTACTTC. Amino acid sequence: CASSLTGTEQYF.

The chain links TRBV5-1 to TRBJ1-2; D gene ambiguous. Trimming left V 4 bases short and J 4 bases short, with 11 bases between. Per the germline V gene, CDR1 is SGHRS and CDR2 is YFSETQ. The CDR3 contains 13 residues. For the CDR3, the DNA is TGCGCCAGCAGCGAAACAGCTACCTATGGCTACACCTTC. It translates to CASSETATYGYTF.

The chain uses TRBV24-1 and TRBJ2-7; 7 bases are shared with TRBD2. V lost 3 bases and J lost 3; bases outside the gene matches: 4. CDR1 and CDR2 (germline): KGHDR, SFDVKD. The CDR3 contains 14 residues. CDR3 loop: CATSDGASGYEQYF. In DNA form, the CDR3 reads TGTGCCACCAGTGATGGGGCTAGCGGCTACGAGCAGTACTTC.

The chain is built from TRBV7-3 and TRBJ2-1; 12 bases map to TRBD2. After removal of 5 bases from V and 7 bases from J, the junction contained 12 bases not matched to a gene. The CDR3 is 17 amino acids. The germline CDR1 and CDR2 sequences are SGHTA and FQGTGA. This CDR3 reads CASSPTSGRNSWNEQFF. The DNA of the CDR3 is TGTGCCAGCAGCCCGACTAGCGGGAGAAATTCGTGGAATGAGCAGTTCTTC.

V and J are TRBV4-3 and TRBJ1-2; possible D gene TRBD1, 5 bases. Germline lookup yields CDR1 LGHNA and CDR2 YSLEER. V was cut by 4 bases and J by 4 bases, with 22 bases left in between. CDR3 size: 17 residues. The CDR3, as DNA: TGCGCCAGCAGCCTGCGGCAAGGTGGGGGGGAGCTCTATGGCTACACCTTC. Its translation: CASSLRQGGGELYGYTF.

This clone was recorded once. The CDR3 DNA follows: TGTGCCAGCAGCCTTCTATCCGATGAGCAGTTCTTC. Its translation: CASSLLSDEQFF. This chain uses TRBV2 with TRBJ2-1, with D hard to call. Germline CDR1 reads SNHLY; CDR2 reads FYNNEI. Trimming removed 6 bases at V and 8 bases at J, with 11 bases between. The CDR3 consists of 12 residues.

V gene TRBV11-3 combines with J gene TRBJ2-1; 8 nucleotides align to TRBD1. With V trimmed by 8 bases and J by 2 bases, 5 bases remained unmatched. This CDR3 comprises 14 residues. The germline V gene encodes CDR1 SGHNT and CDR2 YENEEA. As DNA, the CDR3 is TGTGCCAGCTCCGGACAGGGCACCTACAATGAGCAGTTCTTC. Residues: CASSGQGTYNEQFF.

This sequence joins TRBV27 and TRBJ1-2; no definite D call. The CDR3 covers 16 residues. Germline values: CDR1 MNHEY, CDR2 SMNVEV (reference sequence). Deletions cut 3 bases from V and 1 base from J, with 15 bases between. The CDR3 DNA reads TGTGCCAGCAGTTTTTTGGACGCACGGGGTAACTATGGCTACACCTTC. Encoded protein: CASSFLDARGNYGYTF.

This sequence joins TRBV11-2 and TRBJ2-3, with TRBD1 matching 10 bases. V shed 2 bases and J 3 bases; nucleotides not matched to a gene: 2. The germline gives CDR1 SGHAT, CDR2 FQNNGV. The CDR3 length is 15 residues. The CDR3: CASSLRTGGTDTQYF. Here the CDR3 DNA reads TGTGCCAGCAGCTTAAGGACAGGGGGGACAGATACGCAGTATTTT.

The gene calls are TRBV2 and TRBJ2-6; 12 nucleotides line up with TRBD1. CDR3 length: 15 residues. Germline values: CDR1 SNHLY, CDR2 FYNNEI. Trimming cost V 11 bases and J 4 bases; bases outside gene matches: 6. Here the CDR3 reads CAGGQGALGANVLTF. Here the CDR3 DNA reads TGTGCCGGGGGACAGGGGGCTCTGGGGGCCAACGTCCTGACTTTC.

This sequence joins TRBV18 and TRBJ2-7; TRBD1 matches at 9 bases. CDR1 and CDR2 from the germline V gene are KGHSH and LQKENI. This CDR3 comprises 14 residues. J was trimmed by 2 bases and V by 3 bases; bases with no gene match: 2. The CDR3 DNA is TGTGCCAGCTCACCCAGGGACAGGGCCTACGAGCAGTACTTC. This sequence encodes CASSPRDRAYEQYF.

The chain carries TRBV29-1 and TRBJ2-5; D gene ambiguous. Germline V CDR1 and CDR2: SQVTM, ANQGSEA. V lost 4 bases and J 2 bases, leaving 14 bases between the germline ends. CDR3 length: 14 amino acids. In DNA, the CDR3 is TGCAGCGTTGTAGAAGAGCTCATTCAAGAGACCCAGTACTTC. Translation gives CSVVEELIQETQYF. The full variable domain, with the rest looked up from reference TRBV29-1 and TRBJ2-5, is SAVISQKPSRDICQRGTSLTIQCQVDSQVTMMFWYRQQPGQSLTLIATANQGSEATYESGFVIDKFPISRPNLTFSTLTVSNMSPEDSSIYLCSVVEELIQETQYFGPGTRLLVL.

The table lists this clone with a few counts. Written as DNA, the CDR3 is TGTGCCAGCAGCAGAAGCGCGGAGCGGGCCGAGCAGTACTTC. Translating gives CASSRSAERAEQYF. The rearrangement links TRBV7-9 to TRBJ2-7, with D possibly TRBD2 on 6 matching bases. V was trimmed by 5 bases and J by 6 bases, leaving 17 bases between them. The length of the CDR3 is 14 residues. Germline V gives CDR1 SEHNR, CDR2 FQNEAQ (reference sequence).

The chain is built from TRBV5-4 and TRBJ1-3; 8 bases agree with TRBD1. V was clipped by 0 bases and J by 4 bases; unmatched bases: 9. The CDR3 loop spans 17 amino acids. CDR1 SGHNT and CDR2 YYREEE come from the germline V gene (reference sequence). The chain's CDR3 is CASSLGVPRGPGNTIYF. CDR3 nucleotide sequence: TGTGCCAGCAGCTTGGGTGTCCCCAGGGGGCCAGGAAACACCATATATTTT.

The J gene is TRBJ1-2, the V gene TRBV19; D call uncertain. The CDR3 consists of 12 residues. Germline values: CDR1 LNHDA, CDR2 SQIVND (reference sequence). The germline V and J ends were trimmed by 7 bases and 7 bases, with 13 bases remaining between them. The chain's CDR3 is CASTLNFGGYTF. In DNA form, the CDR3 reads TGTGCCAGTACCCTCAACTTTGGTGGCTACACCTTC.

This chain connects TRBV27 to TRBJ2-3, with TRBD2 identical over 11 bases. After removal of 2 bases from V and 5 bases from J, the junction contained 6 bases not matched to a gene. The CDR3 runs to 16 residues. Per the germline V gene, CDR1 is MNHEY and CDR2 is SMNVEV (reference sequence). The CDR3 DNA is TGTGCCAGCAGTTTAGTCCTTGGGACTAGCGGAGATACGCAGTATTTT. Amino acids: CASSLVLGTSGDTQYF.

The chain joins TRBV9 to TRBJ2-2, with 9 bases fitting TRBD2. V was clipped by 4 bases and J by 7 bases; unmatched bases: 8. Germline assignment: CDR1 SGDLS and CDR2 YYNGEE. This CDR3 has 15 amino acids. The CDR3 DNA reads as TGTGCCAGCAGCCCGAGGGGGACTAGCATCGGGGAGCTGTTTTTT. Protein product: CASSPRGTSIGELFF.

The chain is built from TRBV6-5 and TRBJ1-2; D not certain. The length of the CDR3 is 13 residues. Germline V gene data show CDR1 as MNHEY and CDR2 as SVGAGI. V was clipped by 7 bases and J by 4 bases, with 13 bases between them. The CDR3 DNA reads TGTGCCAGCAAAGGCTCCCCAGGCTATGGCTACACCTTC. Protein product: CASKGSPGYGYTF.